A selection of T cell receptor beta chains follows, all from one sample in a study of blood T cell repertoires in COVID-19. The assay was immunoSEQ multiplex PCR, and TCRdb's table has in-frame clones only and misses some. This table has roughly 300,000 clones, around 87% appearing once. Sequences were obtained from peripheral blood. The receptor set was obtained from a woman between 45 and 60 years old who had recovered from COVID-19. Both conserved end residues are part of each CDR3. The D gene is left open where the match is weak. Size tells how often a clone was seen (once, few, many) or the class of an expanded clone, and some rows leave it out.

cdr3_length,v_call,j_call,clone_size,d_call,cdr3_aa,cdr3_nt
20,TRBV7-8,TRBJ2-3,.,.,CASSLLLSGTRLRGTDTQYF,TGTGCCAGCAGCCTGCTACTTTCCGGGACTCGACTTCGGGGCACAGATACGCAGTATTTT
14,TRBV6-1,TRBJ1-2,.,TRBD1,CASSEGRDSGGYTF,TGTGCCAGCAGTGAAGGCCGGGACAGCGGGGGCTACACCTTC
16,TRBV7-7,TRBJ2-1,.,TRBD2,CASSPPGRAGVNEQFF,TGTGCCAGCAGCCCGCCGGGGCGAGCGGGGGTCAATGAGCAGTTCTTC
16,TRBV15,TRBJ1-1,once,TRBD1,CATSRDAGQGHAEAFF,TGTGCCACCAGCAGAGATGCGGGACAGGGGCACGCTGAAGCTTTCTTT
16,TRBV3-1/TRBV3-2,TRBJ2-1,.,TRBD2,CASSKTLAGSYNEQFF,TGTGCCAGCAGCAAAACTCTAGCGGGATCCTACAATGAGCAGTTCTTC
15,TRBV3-1/TRBV3-2,TRBJ1-5,.,TRBD1,CASSPTGGLNQPQHF,TGTGCCAGCAGTCCAACAGGGGGCCTTAATCAGCCCCAGCATTTT
15,TRBV10-3,TRBJ2-7,.,.,CAISDGQGGTYEQYF,TGTGCCATCAGTGATGGCCAGGGCGGCACCTACGAGCAGTACTTC
16,TRBV4-3,TRBJ2-1,.,TRBD2,CASSHESGRAYNEQFF,TGCGCCAGCAGCCATGAGAGCGGGAGGGCCTACAATGAGCAGTTCTTC
17,TRBV28,TRBJ1-1,.,TRBD1,CASITIPGQGVNTEAFF,TGTGCCAGCATTACAATCCCGGGACAGGGGGTGAACACTGAAGCTTTCTTT
15,TRBV6-5,TRBJ1-1,.,.,CASSSNSGANTEAFF,TGTGCCAGCAGTTCCAACAGTGGGGCGAACACTGAAGCTTTCTTT
14,TRBV10-3,TRBJ2-3,.,.,CAIQTGAHVDTQYF,TGTGCCATCCAAACAGGAGCTCATGTAGATACGCAGTATTTT
14,TRBV10-3,TRBJ2-2,.,.,CAISESWGAGELFF,TGTGCCATCAGTGAGTCGTGGGGGGCCGGGGAGCTGTTTTTT
13,TRBV4-1,TRBJ1-1,once,.,CASSQEGGGVAFF,TGCGCCAGCAGCCAAGAGGGAGGGGGTGTAGCTTTCTTT
15,TRBV7-9,TRBJ2-7,.,TRBD1,CASSPGTGGLREQYF,TGTGCCAGCAGTCCCGGGACAGGGGGCTTGAGGGAGCAGTACTTC
16,TRBV5-4,TRBJ2-7,.,.,CASSPTSSRAIHEQYF,TGTGCCAGCAGCCCAACTAGCAGTAGAGCGATCCACGAGCAGTACTTC
15,TRBV5-4,TRBJ1-1,.,.,CASSPRISGNTEAFF,TGTGCCAGCAGCCCGCGAATTTCAGGGAACACTGAAGCTTTCTTT
16,TRBV28,TRBJ1-5,.,TRBD1,CASSLWGAGGNQPQHF,TGTGCCAGCAGTTTATGGGGGGCAGGGGGTAATCAGCCCCAGCATTTT
13,TRBV12-3/TRBV12-4,TRBJ1-5,.,TRBD1,CASSGTGGQPQHF,TGTGCCAGCAGTGGGACAGGGGGTCAGCCCCAGCATTTT
14,TRBV5-5,TRBJ2-4,.,TRBD1,CASSLGQGKNIQYF,TGTGCCAGCAGCTTGGGACAGGGGAAAAACATTCAGTACTTC
14,TRBV5-4,TRBJ1-2,.,TRBD1,CASSPRTGGDGYTF,TGTGCCAGCAGCCCAAGGACAGGGGGGGACGGCTACACCTTC
15,TRBV3-1/TRBV3-2,TRBJ2-7,.,.,CASSQVVEGPYEQYF,TGTGCCAGCAGCCAAGTGGTTGAGGGCCCCTACGAGCAGTACTTC
16,TRBV5-1,TRBJ2-1,.,TRBD2,CASSLVGTSPINEQFF,TGCGCCAGCAGCTTGGTGGGGACTAGCCCTATCAATGAGCAGTTCTTC
12,TRBV29-1,TRBJ1-4,.,.,CSVAGDNEKLFF,TGCAGCGTTGCAGGGGATAATGAAAAACTGTTTTTT
14,TRBV10-3,TRBJ2-7,.,.,CAISGGGPPDEQYF,TGTGCCATCAGTGGGGGGGGCCCCCCGGATGAGCAGTACTTC
11,TRBV29-1,TRBJ1-1,.,.,CSVGRGTEAFF,TGCAGCGTTGGACGGGGTACTGAAGCTTTCTTT
17,TRBV28,TRBJ2-1,.,.,CASSFNVGQGGLYEQFF,TGTGCCAGCAGTTTTAATGTTGGGCAGGGTGGTCTTTATGAGCAGTTCTTC
19,TRBV20-1,TRBJ2-7,.,.,CSASGAPLGAIQDSYEQYF,TGCAGTGCTAGTGGGGCCCCACTGGGGGCTATTCAAGACTCCTACGAGCAGTACTTC
14,TRBV3-1/TRBV3-2,TRBJ2-5,.,TRBD1,CASSQAGGTETQYF,TGTGCCAGCAGCCAAGCAGGGGGTACCGAGACCCAGTACTTC
16,TRBV5-1,TRBJ2-1,.,.,CASSLMGADSYNEQFF,TGCGCCAGCAGCTTGATGGGGGCGGACTCCTACAATGAGCAGTTCTTC